This passage covers 18 T cell receptor beta chains from one sample sequenced in a study of cytomegalovirus exposure and HLA in healthy donors. Primers for the PCR totalled 60 Vbeta and 13 Jbeta. The repertoire was sequenced with immunoSEQ multiplex PCR; TCRdb's copy has only in-frame clones and lacks some. This sample's clone table lists roughly 140,000 clones. The sequenced sample was PBMCs. These receptors were taken from a man in his forties in good health and CMV-seronegative.

The chain recombines TRBV15 with TRBJ1-5; the match to TRBD1 covers 8 bases. Germline-derived CDR1 and CDR2 are LNHNV and YYDKDF (reference sequence). The CDR3 is 15 amino acids. Trimming cost V 7 bases and J 3 bases; bases outside gene matches: 8. In nucleotides, the CDR3 is TGTGCCACCACCGGTCGGGGACAGGCCAATCAGCCCCAGCATTTT. This encodes CATTGRGQANQPQHF.

For the CDR3, the DNA is TGTGCCAGCAGAGGGGCCAGCTCCTACGAGCAGTACTTC. Translating it yields CASRGASSYEQYF. The chain uses TRBV6-6 and TRBJ2-7, with a tentative D call TRBD1 (5 bases). Germline CDR1 and CDR2: MNHNY and SVGAGI (reference sequence). The CDR3 extends over 13 amino acids. Trimming cost V 6 bases and J 0 bases, with 9 bases left between them.

The chain combines TRBV7-6 with TRBJ2-4; 7 bases fit TRBD2. V lost 4 bases and J lost 7; bases outside the gene matches: 7. The germline V gene encodes CDR1 SGHVS and CDR2 FNYEAQ. This CDR3 has 14 residues. The CDR3 loop is CASSSAGEGNIQYF. The CDR3, as DNA: TGTGCCAGCAGCTCCGCGGGGGAGGGGAACATTCAGTACTTC.

The rearrangement joins TRBV15 to TRBJ2-7; possible D gene TRBD1, 6 bases. Trimming cost V 3 bases and J 0 bases, with 12 bases left between them. Germline CDR1 reads LNHNV; CDR2 reads YYDKDF (reference sequence). The CDR3 has 15 residues. The CDR3: CATSRGQGRSYEQYF. The CDR3 DNA reads TGTGCCACCAGCAGGGGTCAGGGGCGCTCCTACGAGCAGTACTTC.

This chain uses TRBV27 with TRBJ1-1; no reliable D call. V dropped 2 bases and J dropped 1 base, with 11 bases sitting between them. Per the germline V gene, CDR1 is MNHEY and CDR2 is SMNVEV (reference sequence). This CDR3 has 15 residues. CDR3 sequence (DNA): TGTGCCAGCAGTTTACGCGGGAATGGGAACACTGAAGCTTTCTTT. Its translation: CASSLRGNGNTEAFF.

The CDR3 sequence: CASSPTSGAQETQYF. CDR3 nucleotides: TGTGCCAGCTCACCGACTAGCGGGGCTCAAGAGACCCAGTACTTC. The chain employs TRBV18 and TRBJ2-5; 11 bases fit TRBD2. The CDR3 contains 15 residues. V trimming: 3 bases; J trimming: 2 bases; junction bases outside the gene matches: 2. CDR1 is KGHSH, CDR2 LQKENI, per germline.

The rearrangement links TRBV6-1 to TRBJ2-3; 7 bases agree with TRBD1. CDR1 is MNHNS, CDR2 SASEGT, per germline. The V gene end was trimmed by 8 bases and the J gene end by 0 bases; junction bases not matched to a gene: 5. The CDR3 has 14 residues. The CDR3 loop reads CASERGLSTDTQYF. The CDR3 nucleotides read TGTGCCAGCGAGAGGGGGCTAAGCACAGATACGCAGTATTTT.

The rearrangement joins TRBV2 to TRBJ2-2; TRBD2 agrees at 10 bases. J was trimmed by 3 bases and V by 5 bases; bases with no gene match: 3. The V gene's germline CDR1 is SNHLY and CDR2 FYNNEI. CDR3 length: 15 residues. The CDR3 is CASSSGGADTGELFF. CDR3 nucleotides: TGTGCCAGCAGTAGCGGGGGGGCCGACACCGGGGAGCTGTTTTTT.

V usage is TRBV6-6 and J usage is TRBJ2-5, with TRBD2 matching over 11 bases. Germline lookup yields CDR1 MNHNY and CDR2 SVGAGI (reference sequence). The junction had 15 bases not matched to a gene; V was cut back by 6 bases and J by 9 bases. This CDR3 comprises 16 residues. This chain's CDR3 is CASRDPLAGGARAQYF. CDR3 bases: TGTGCCAGCAGAGACCCCTTAGCGGGGGGGGCCAGGGCCCAGTACTTC.

This chain connects TRBV6-1 to TRBJ2-5, with D possibly matching TRBD2 (5 bases). The last part of the DNA fits TRBJ2-7 better; the J call may be wrong. Germline V gene sequence: CDR1 MNHNS, CDR2 SASEGT. CDR3 size: 13 residues. The CDR3 sequence: CACNGILLDEQYF. The CDR3 DNA reads TGTGCCTGCAACGGGATCCTTTTGGACGAGCAGTACTTC.

The V gene is TRBV19, the J gene TRBJ2-3; the D gene is possibly TRBD1 (6 bases). This CDR3 is built from 16 residues. V shed 0 bases and J shed 4 bases, with 14 bases lying between them. Per germline, CDR1 LNHDA and CDR2 SQIVND (reference sequence). The CDR3 is CASSIDQGEGADTQYF. The CDR3 coding sequence is TGTGCCAGTAGTATAGATCAGGGTGAGGGGGCAGATACGCAGTATTTT. The entire variable domain, with the rest obtained from reference TRBV19 and TRBJ2-3, is as follows: DGGITQSPKYLFRKEGQNVTLSCEQNLNHDAMYWYRQDPGQGLRLIYYSQIVNDFQKGDIAEGYSVSREKKESFPLTVTSAQKNPTAFYLCASSIDQGEGADTQYFGPGTRLTVL.

The rearrangement uses TRBV11-3 and TRBJ2-5; 7 bases align to TRBD1. The J call is uncertain, as TRBJ2-7 better fits the DNA end. The CDR3 consists of 16 residues. CDR1 is SGHNT and CDR2 is YENEEA in the germline V gene. The DNA for the CDR3 is TGTGCCAGCAGCTTCCGGGACAGCTTGATCTCCTACGAGCAGTACTTC. Translation: CASSFRDSLISYEQYF.

V usage is TRBV7-6 and J usage is TRBJ1-3, with D uncertain. Trimming left V 5 bases short and J 2 bases short, with 7 bases between. The CDR3 has 13 residues. Germline V gives CDR1 SGHVS, CDR2 FNYEAQ. The CDR3 spells CASSPGAGNTIYF. CDR3 bases: TGTGCCAGCAGCCCCGGAGCTGGAAACACCATATATTTT. Full variable domain (rest looked up from reference TRBV7-6 and TRBJ1-3): GAGVSQSPRYKVTKRGQDVALRCDPISGHVSLYWYRQALGQGPEFLTYFNYEAQQDKSGLPNDRFSAERPEGSISTLTIQRTEQRDSAMYRCASSPGAGNTIYFGEGSWLTVV.

CDR3 coding DNA: TGCGCCAGCAGCCAAGTTGGAGAATCACCCCTCCACTTT. Its protein is CASSQVGESPLHF. The chain uses TRBV4-1 and TRBJ1-6; no clear D. CDR3 length: 13 amino acids. Germline V gives CDR1 MGHRA, CDR2 YSYEKL. The V end was cut by 1 base, the J end by 10 bases, with 8 bases between.

The chain links TRBV11-1 to TRBJ2-5, with D possibly being TRBD2 (6 bases). With 5 bases removed from V and 4 bases from J, the gap between germline ends came to 14 bases. The CDR3 runs to 14 residues. The germline CDR1 and CDR2 sequences are SGHAT and FQDESV (reference sequence). DNA of the CDR3: TGTGCCAGCAGCCGGCGGAGGGGTGGAGAGACCCAGTACTTC. Translation gives CASSRRRGGETQYF.

The rearrangement joins TRBV5-1 to TRBJ1-5, with D possibly TRBD1 on 5 matching bases. The CDR3 has 13 residues. V lost 0 bases and J 7 bases, leaving 8 bases between the germline ends. The germline V gene has CDR1 SGHRS and CDR2 YFSETQ. CDR3 amino acids: CASSLGQKQPQHF. The CDR3 nucleotides read TGCGCCAGCAGCTTGGGACAGAAACAGCCCCAGCATTTT.

The V and J genes are TRBV27 and TRBJ2-5, with D hard to call. Trimming pared 0 bases from V and 7 bases from J, leaving 12 bases between. Germline V lookup: CDR1 MNHEY, CDR2 SMNVEV (reference sequence). The CDR3 loop spans 14 amino acids. As DNA, the CDR3 is TGTGCCAGCAGTTTATCGTCGGGTTATGGGACCCAGTACTTC. As protein: CASSLSSGYGTQYF.

The chain employs TRBV5-4 and TRBJ2-1; 8 nucleotides align to TRBD1. This CDR3 spans 17 amino acids. The ends lost 5 bases at V and 0 bases at J; junction bases unmatched: 10. CDR1 SGHNT and CDR2 YYREEE come from the germline V gene (reference sequence). The DNA of the CDR3 is TGTGCCAGCAGGAGGAACCCGCAGGGGGCCTCCTACAATGAGCAGTTCTTC. The encoded protein is CASRRNPQGASYNEQFF.